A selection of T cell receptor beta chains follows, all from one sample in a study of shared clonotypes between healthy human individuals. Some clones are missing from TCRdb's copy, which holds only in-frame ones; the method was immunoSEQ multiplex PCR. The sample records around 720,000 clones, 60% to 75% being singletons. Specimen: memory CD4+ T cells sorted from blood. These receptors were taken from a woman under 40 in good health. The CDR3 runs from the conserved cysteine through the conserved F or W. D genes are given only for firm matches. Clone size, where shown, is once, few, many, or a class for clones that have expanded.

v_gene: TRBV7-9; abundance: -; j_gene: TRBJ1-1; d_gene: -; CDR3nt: TGTGCCAGCAGCTTATACAGGGACACTGAAGCTTTCTTT; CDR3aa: CASSLYRDTEAFF
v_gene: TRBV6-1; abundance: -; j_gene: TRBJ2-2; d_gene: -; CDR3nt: TGTGCCAGCACCTGGGGCGACGCGAACACCGGGGAGCTGTTTTTT; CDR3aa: CASTWGDANTGELFF
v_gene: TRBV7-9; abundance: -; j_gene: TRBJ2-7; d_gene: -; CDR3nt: TGTGCCAGCAGCCCTCGTCTGGGGGGCTACGAGCAGTACTTC; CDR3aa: CASSPRLGGYEQYF
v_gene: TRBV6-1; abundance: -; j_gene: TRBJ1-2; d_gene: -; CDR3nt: TGTGCCAGCAGTGAAGACCGACGGGGTTTACACTATGGCTACACCTTC; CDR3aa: CASSEDRRGLHYGYTF
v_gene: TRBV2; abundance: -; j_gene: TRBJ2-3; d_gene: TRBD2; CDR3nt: TGTGCCAGCAATCTAGCGGGAGTGGCTGATACGCAGTATTTT; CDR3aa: CASNLAGVADTQYF
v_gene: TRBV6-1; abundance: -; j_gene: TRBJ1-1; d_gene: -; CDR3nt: TGTGCCAGCAGCGAACACCGACAGACTGAAGCTTTCTTT; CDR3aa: CASSEHRQTEAFF
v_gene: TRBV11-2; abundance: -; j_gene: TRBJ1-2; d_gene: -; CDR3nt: TGTGCCAGCAGCTTATCCGGGGGCCACTATGGCTACACCTTC; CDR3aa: CASSLSGGHYGYTF
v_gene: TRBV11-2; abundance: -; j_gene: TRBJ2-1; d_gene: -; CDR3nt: TGTGCCAGCAGCTTAGGCCCGGGACCATCCTACAATGAGCAGTTCTTC; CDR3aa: CASSLGPGPSYNEQFF
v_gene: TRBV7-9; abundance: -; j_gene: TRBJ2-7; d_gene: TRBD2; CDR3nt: TGTGCCAGCAGCTTAATCGGGAGGGACGAGCAGTACTTC; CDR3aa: CASSLIGRDEQYF
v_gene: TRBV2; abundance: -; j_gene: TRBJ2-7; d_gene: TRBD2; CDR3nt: TGTGCCAGCAGCAGACTAGCGGGATACTCCTACGAGCAGTACTTC; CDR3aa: CASSRLAGYSYEQYF
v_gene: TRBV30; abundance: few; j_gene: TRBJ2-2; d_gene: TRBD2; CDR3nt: TGTGCCTGGAGTTCCCCCCCCTGGGGACTAGCGGGAGGCCACCGCACCGGGGAGCTGTTTTTT; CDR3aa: CAWSSPPWGLAGGHRTGELFF
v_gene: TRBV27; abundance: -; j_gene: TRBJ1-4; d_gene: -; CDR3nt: TGTGCCAGCAGGGCAGGGAACGTTAATGAAAAACTGTTTTTT; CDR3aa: CASRAGNVNEKLFF
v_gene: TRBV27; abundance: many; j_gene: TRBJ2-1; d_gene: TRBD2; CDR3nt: TGTGCCAGCAGCCTCTCCCTCCCTAGCGGGAGGGCCTCCTACAATGAGCAGTTCTTC; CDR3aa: CASSLSLPSGRASYNEQFF
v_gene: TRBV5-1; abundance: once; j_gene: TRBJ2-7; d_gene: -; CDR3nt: TGCGCCAGCAGCCTGAGTTCGGTTTCCCACGAGCAGTACTTC; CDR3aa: CASSLSSVSHEQYF
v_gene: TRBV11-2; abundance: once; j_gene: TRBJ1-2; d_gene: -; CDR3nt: TGTGCCAGCAGCCGAGCCGGGGGTAACTATGGCTACACCTTC; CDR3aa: CASSRAGGNYGYTF
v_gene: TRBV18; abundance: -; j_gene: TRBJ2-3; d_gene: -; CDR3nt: TGTGCCAGCTCACCATTGGCTGGCACAGATACGCAGTATTTT; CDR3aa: CASSPLAGTDTQYF
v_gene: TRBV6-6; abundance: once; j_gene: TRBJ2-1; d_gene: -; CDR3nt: TGTGCCAGCAGTCACTGGGGGGGGGCTGGGTACAATGAGCAGTTCTTC; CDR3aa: CASSHWGGAGYNEQFF
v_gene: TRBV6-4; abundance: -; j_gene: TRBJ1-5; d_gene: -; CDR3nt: TGTGCCAGCAGTGACTCGATAAGAACAGGGAATTTCAATCAGCCCCAGCATTTT; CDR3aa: CASSDSIRTGNFNQPQHF
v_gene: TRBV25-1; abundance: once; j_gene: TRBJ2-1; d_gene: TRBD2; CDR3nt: TGTGCCAGCAGTGAAAAGCGGGACTCCTACAATGAGCAGTTCTTC; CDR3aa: CASSEKRDSYNEQFF
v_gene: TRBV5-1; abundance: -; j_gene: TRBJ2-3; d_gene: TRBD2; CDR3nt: TGCGCCAGCAGCGTACGACTAGCGGGAGCTGCAGATACGCAGTATTTT; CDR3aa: CASSVRLAGAADTQYF
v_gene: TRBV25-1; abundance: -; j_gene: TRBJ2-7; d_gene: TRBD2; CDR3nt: TGTGCCAGCAGTCCAAAATCTAGCGGGAGCGGCCATCACGAGCAGTACTTC; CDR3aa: CASSPKSSGSGHHEQYF
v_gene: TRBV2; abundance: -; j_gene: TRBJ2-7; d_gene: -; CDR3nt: TGTGCCAGTCGAACCTATCCTAGCCGCGAGCAGTACTTC; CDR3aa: CASRTYPSREQYF
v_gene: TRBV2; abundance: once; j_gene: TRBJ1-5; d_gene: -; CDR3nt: TGTGCCAGCAGTGAACAGGGATCCAACAATCAGCCCCAGCATTTT; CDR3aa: CASSEQGSNNQPQHF
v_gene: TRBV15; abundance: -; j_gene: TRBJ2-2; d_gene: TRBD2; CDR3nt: TGTGCCACCAGCAGAGGACGCGGGAGCACCGGGGAGCTGTTTTTT; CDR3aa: CATSRGRGSTGELFF
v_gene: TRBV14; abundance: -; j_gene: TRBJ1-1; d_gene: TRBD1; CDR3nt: TGTGCCAGCAGCCAAGCCCATGGACAGGGCTCGAGCACTGAAGCTTTCTTT; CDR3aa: CASSQAHGQGSSTEAFF
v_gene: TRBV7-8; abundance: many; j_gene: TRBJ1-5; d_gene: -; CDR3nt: TGTGCCAGCGCCACAAGAGAAGGCAATCAGCCCCAGCATTTT; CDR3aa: CASATREGNQPQHF
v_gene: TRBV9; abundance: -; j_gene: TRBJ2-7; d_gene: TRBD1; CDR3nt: TGTGCCAGCAGCCCACGTCGGCAGGGGGACGAGCAGTACTTC; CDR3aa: CASSPRRQGDEQYF
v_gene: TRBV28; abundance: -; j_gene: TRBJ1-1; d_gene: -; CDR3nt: TGTGCCAGCAGTTTGGGCAGGGTGAACACTGAAGCTTTCTTT; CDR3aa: CASSLGRVNTEAFF
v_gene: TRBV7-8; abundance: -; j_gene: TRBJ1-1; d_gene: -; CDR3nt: TGTGCCAGCAGCCCCGTGGGAGTGGGGTTGGGTGGCACTGAAGCTTTCTTT; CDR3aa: CASSPVGVGLGGTEAFF
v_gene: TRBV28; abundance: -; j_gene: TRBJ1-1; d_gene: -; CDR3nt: TGTGCCAGCAGCTCCAACACTGAAGCTTTCTTT; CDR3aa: CASSSNTEAFF
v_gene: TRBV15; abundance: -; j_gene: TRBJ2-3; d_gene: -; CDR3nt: TGTGCCACCAGCAGGCCCGGCCCGGATACGCAGTATTTT; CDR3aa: CATSRPGPDTQYF
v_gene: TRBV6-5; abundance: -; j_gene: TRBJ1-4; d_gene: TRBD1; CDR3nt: TGTGCCAGCAGAAGGAACAGGGGTTTGGAAAAACTGTTTTTT; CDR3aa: CASRRNRGLEKLFF
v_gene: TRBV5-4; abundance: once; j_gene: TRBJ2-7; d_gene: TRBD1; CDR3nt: TGTGCCAGCAGCGGGGGCTCCCAGGGGGCCGAGCAGTACTTC; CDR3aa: CASSGGSQGAEQYF
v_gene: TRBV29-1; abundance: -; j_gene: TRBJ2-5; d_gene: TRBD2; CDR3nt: TGCAGCGCGTCCGTAGCGGGAGTTGCGGGAGAGACCCAGTACTTC; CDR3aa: CSASVAGVAGETQYF
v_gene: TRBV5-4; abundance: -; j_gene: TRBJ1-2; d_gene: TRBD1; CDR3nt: TGTGCCAGCAGCCGGTCCGGGACAGGGCCATACTATGGCTACACCTTC; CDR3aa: CASSRSGTGPYYGYTF
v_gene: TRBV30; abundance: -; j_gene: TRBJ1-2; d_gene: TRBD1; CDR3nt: TGTGCCTGGAGTGTACAAGGGACAGGGGTAAACTATGGCTACACCTTC; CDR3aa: CAWSVQGTGVNYGYTF
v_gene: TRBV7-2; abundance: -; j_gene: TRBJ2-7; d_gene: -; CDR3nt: TGTGCCAGCAGCTTAGGGCTCCCCGAGCAGTACTTC; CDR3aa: CASSLGLPEQYF
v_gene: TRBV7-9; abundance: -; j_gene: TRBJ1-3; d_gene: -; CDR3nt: TGTGCCAGCAGCTTAGGGGCGGCCTCTGGAAACACCATATATTTT; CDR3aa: CASSLGAASGNTIYF
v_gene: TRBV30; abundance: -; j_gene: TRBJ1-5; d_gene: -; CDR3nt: TGTGCCTGGACCCCATGCAGCCAGCATTTT; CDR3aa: CAWTPCSQHF
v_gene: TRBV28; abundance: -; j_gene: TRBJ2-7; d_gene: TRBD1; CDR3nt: TGTGCCAGCAGTTTAATGGGGACAGTATACGAGCAGTACTTC; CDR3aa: CASSLMGTVYEQYF
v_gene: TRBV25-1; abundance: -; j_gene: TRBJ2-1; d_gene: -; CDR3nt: TGTGCCAGCAAACCCAATCTGGCGGTGTTTTCTGAGCAGTTCTTC; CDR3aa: CASKPNLAVFSEQFF
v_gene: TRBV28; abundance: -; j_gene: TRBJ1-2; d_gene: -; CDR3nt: TGTGCCAGCAGTCCCGGGCGATATGGCTACACCTTC; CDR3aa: CASSPGRYGYTF
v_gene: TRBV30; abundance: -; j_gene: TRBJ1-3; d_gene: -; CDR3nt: TGTGCCTGGGGAGGAGTGGGCTCTGGAAACACCATATATTTT; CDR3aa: CAWGGVGSGNTIYF
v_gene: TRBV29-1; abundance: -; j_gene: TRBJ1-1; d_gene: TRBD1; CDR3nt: TGCAGCGTCGCAACTCAGGGGGCCGTAGCTTTCTTT; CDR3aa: CSVATQGAVAFF
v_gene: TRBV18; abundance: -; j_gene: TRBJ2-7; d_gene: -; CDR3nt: TGTGCCAGCTCGTTCGGGACGGACTACGAGCAGTACTTC; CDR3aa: CASSFGTDYEQYF
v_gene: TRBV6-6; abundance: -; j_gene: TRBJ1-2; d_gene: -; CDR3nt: TGTGCCAGCAGACGTACAGGGACGGGCTATGGCTACACCTTC; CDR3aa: CASRRTGTGYGYTF
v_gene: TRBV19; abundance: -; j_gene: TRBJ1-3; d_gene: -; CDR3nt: TGTGCCAGCTCGGGACGGATAAGCTCTGGAAACACCATATATTTT; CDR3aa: CASSGRISSGNTIYF
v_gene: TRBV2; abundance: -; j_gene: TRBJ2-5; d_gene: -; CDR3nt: TGTGCCAGCAGCGAAACTAGGGGTACCCAGTACTTC; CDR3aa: CASSETRGTQYF
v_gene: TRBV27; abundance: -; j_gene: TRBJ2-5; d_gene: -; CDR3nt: TGTGCCAGCAGTCTCAGCCCGGAGGGGGAGACCCAGTACTTC; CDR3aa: CASSLSPEGETQYF
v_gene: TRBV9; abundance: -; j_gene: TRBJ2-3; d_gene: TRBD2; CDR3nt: TGTGCCAGCAAGAGGTCGGGACTAGCCACAGATACGCAGTATTTT; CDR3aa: CASKRSGLATDTQYF
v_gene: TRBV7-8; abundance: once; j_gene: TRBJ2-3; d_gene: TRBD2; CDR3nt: TGTGCCAGCAGCTTCCGGGAGTCTAGCGGGAGTCATTTT; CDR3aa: CASSFRESSGSHF
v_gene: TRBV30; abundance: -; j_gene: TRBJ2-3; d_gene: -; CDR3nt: TGTGCCTGGAGTGACCAGGGAGATACGCAGTATTTT; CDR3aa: CAWSDQGDTQYF
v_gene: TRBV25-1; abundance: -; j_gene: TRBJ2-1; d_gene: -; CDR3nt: TGTGCCAGCATCCAAACTGGGGATAGCAATGAGCAGTTCTTC; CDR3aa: CASIQTGDSNEQFF
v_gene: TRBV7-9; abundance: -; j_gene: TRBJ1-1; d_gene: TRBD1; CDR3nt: TGTGCCAGCAGCCTAAGGACAGGGGAAGAAGCTGAAGCTTTCTTT; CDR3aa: CASSLRTGEEAEAFF
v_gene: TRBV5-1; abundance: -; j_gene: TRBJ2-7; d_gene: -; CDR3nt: TGCGCCAGCAGCTTTGGCCCCTACGAGCAGTACTTC; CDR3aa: CASSFGPYEQYF
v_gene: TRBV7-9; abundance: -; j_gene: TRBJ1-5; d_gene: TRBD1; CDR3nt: TGTGCCAGCAGCTCGACCCTTAGACAGGGAGAAAGCAATCAGCCCCAGCATTTT; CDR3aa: CASSSTLRQGESNQPQHF
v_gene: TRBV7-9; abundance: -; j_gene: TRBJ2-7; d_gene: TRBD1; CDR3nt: TGTGCCAGCAGCCTGGGACAGGGTTTCTACGAGCAGTACTTC; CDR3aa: CASSLGQGFYEQYF
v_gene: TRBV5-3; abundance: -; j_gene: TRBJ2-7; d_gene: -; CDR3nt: TGTGCCATCACCGACTGTTCCGCGCAGTACTTC; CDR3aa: CAITDCSAQYF
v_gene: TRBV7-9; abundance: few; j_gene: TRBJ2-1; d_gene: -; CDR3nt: TGTGCCAGCAGCTTAGCGTTGGGGGCCGGGAATGAGCAGTTCTTC; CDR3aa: CASSLALGAGNEQFF